Below are 13 T cell receptor beta chains sequenced from a single sample in a study of T cell changes during pregnancy in multiple sclerosis. Measured with immunoSEQ multiplex PCR; TCRdb has only the in-frame clones, and not every one. The data contain some 64,000 clones, 92% of them singletons. The sequencing used peripheral blood, collected after pregnancy. Receptors were obtained from a female donor with multiple sclerosis, enrolled in a pregnancy study.

The chain uses TRBV28 and TRBJ2-4; 9 nucleotides match TRBD1. Germline values: CDR1 MDHEN, CDR2 SYDVKM. CDR3 length equals 15 residues. With V trimmed by 5 bases and J by 4 bases, 6 bases remained unmatched. CDR3 sequence: CASSPQGQGKNIQYF. DNA for the CDR3: TGTGCCAGCAGTCCCCAGGGACAGGGTAAAAACATTCAGTACTTC.

The chain employs TRBV28 and TRBJ1-1, with 11 bases lining up with TRBD1. This CDR3 has 15 amino acids. V lost 6 bases, J lost 6 bases, and 9 bases stayed unmatched. Germline V gene sequence: CDR1 MDHEN, CDR2 SYDVKM. CDR3 sequence: CASSLAGQGAAEAFF. CDR3 sequence (DNA): TGTGCCAGCAGCCTGGCTGGACAGGGGGCCGCTGAAGCTTTCTTT.

The rearrangement uses TRBV7-2 and TRBJ2-7; D may be TRBD1 (6 bases). Germline V lookup: CDR1 SGHTA, CDR2 FQGNSA. The V gene lost 1 base and the J gene lost 1 base, with 11 bases spanning the gap. CDR3 size: 15 residues. CDR3 DNA sequence: TGTGCCAGCAGCTTAGGGGGGACAAAGTCCTACGAGCAGTACTTC. Translating gives CASSLGGTKSYEQYF.

This sequence joins TRBV5-1 and TRBJ1-4; TRBD1 might be the D (6 bases). Trimming removed 4 bases at V and 4 bases at J, with 14 bases between. The germline CDR1 and CDR2 sequences are SGHRS and YFSETQ. This CDR3 is built from 15 residues. This CDR3 reads CASSPGQTDNEKLFF. In DNA form, the CDR3 reads TGCGCCAGCAGCCCCGGACAGACGGATAATGAAAAACTGTTTTTT. The full variable domain, with the rest looked up from reference TRBV5-1 and TRBJ1-4, is KAGVTQTPRYLIKTRGQQVTLSCSPISGHRSVSWYQQTPGQGLQFLFEYFSETQRNKGNFPGRFSGRQFSNSRSEMNVSTLELGDSALYLCASSPGQTDNEKLFFGSGTQLSVL.

The count of this clone is one. The rearrangement joins TRBV2 to TRBJ2-5; 8 positions match TRBD2. The CDR3 totals 15 residues. Germline V CDR1 and CDR2: SNHLY, FYNNEI. Trimming took 6 bases from V and 5 from J; bases not matched to a gene: 11. The CDR3 DNA is TGTGCCAGCAGACCCAAGGGGACTAGTTCGGAGACCCAGTACTTC. It codes for CASRPKGTSSETQYF.

This clone was counted once. This chain joins TRBV18 and TRBJ1-1; 7 nucleotides match TRBD1. The V and J ends lost 3 bases and 10 bases, in that order; junction bases with no gene match: 11. The germline V gene has CDR1 KGHSH and CDR2 LQKENI. CDR3 size: 14 residues. The CDR3 DNA reads TGTGCCAGCTCACCTCTCGACGGGACAGTAATAGCTTTCTTT. Its translation: CASSPLDGTVIAFF.

J is TRBJ2-7 and V is TRBV5-4; 7 nucleotides match TRBD1. The CDR3 is 15 residues long. The germline V gene encodes CDR1 SGHNT and CDR2 YYREEE (reference sequence). The V and J ends lost 2 bases and 6 bases, in that order; junction bases with no gene match: 11. CDR3 sequence: CASSFQGVSKAEQYF. The CDR3 DNA reads as TGTGCCAGCAGCTTTCAGGGGGTCAGTAAGGCCGAGCAGTACTTC.

This rearrangement joins TRBV5-1 to TRBJ2-1, with TRBD2 identical over 9 bases. Unmatched junction bases numbered 10, after V lost 7 bases and J lost 2 bases. This CDR3 is built from 16 residues. Germline V gene data show CDR1 as SGHRS and CDR2 as YFSETQ. The CDR3 nucleotides are TGCGCCAGCCGAAGGCTAGCGGGACCCCCCTACAATGAGCAGTTCTTC. Protein product: CASRRLAGPPYNEQFF. The full variable domain, completed using reference TRBV5-1 and TRBJ2-1, is KAGVTQTPRYLIKTRGQQVTLSCSPISGHRSVSWYQQTPGQGLQFLFEYFSETQRNKGNFPGRFSGRQFSNSRSEMNVSTLELGDSALYLCASRRLAGPPYNEQFFGPGTRLTVL.

This clone was picked up one time. The chain has TRBV5-1 and TRBJ1-1; TRBD1 agrees at 8 bases. The CDR3 covers 15 residues. The V segment lost 4 bases and the J segment 0 bases; nucleotides outside the gene matches: 5. Germline assignment: CDR1 SGHRS and CDR2 YFSETQ. For the CDR3, the DNA is TGCGCCAGCAGCGGGTCGACAGGGGTGAACACTGAAGCTTTCTTT. This codes for CASSGSTGVNTEAFF.

The rearrangement links TRBV19 to TRBJ1-1; possible D gene TRBD1, 6 bases. Germline V lookup: CDR1 LNHDA, CDR2 SQIVND (reference sequence). This CDR3 region has 17 residues. The ends were cut back, 1 base at V and 0 bases at J, with 15 bases in the middle. DNA for the CDR3: TGTGCCAGTAGTATAGTTTATGCGGCAGGGGTGAACACTGAAGCTTTCTTT. It codes for CASSIVYAAGVNTEAFF.

V usage is TRBV30 and J usage is TRBJ2-3; D is possibly TRBD2 (5 bases). The CDR3 extends over 13 amino acids. V lost 4 bases and J 1 base, leaving 9 bases between the germline ends. Looked up from germline, CDR1 is GTSNPN and CDR2 is SVGIG (reference sequence). This CDR3 is CAWTAGGTDTQYF. Written as DNA, the CDR3 is TGTGCCTGGACCGCCGGGGGCACAGATACGCAGTATTTT. Filled out from reference TRBV30 and TRBJ2-3, the complete variable domain reads SQTIHQWPATLVQPVGSPLSLECTVEGTSNPNLYWYRQAAGRGLQLLFYSVGIGQISSEVPQNLSASRPQDRQFILSSKKLLLSDSGFYLCAWTAGGTDTQYFGPGTRLTVL.

The chain employs TRBV27 and TRBJ1-1, with TRBD1 matching over 7 bases. The V gene's germline CDR1 is MNHEY and CDR2 SMNVEV (reference sequence). With 5 bases clipped from V and 0 bases from J, the junction kept 6 bases outside the gene matches. CDR3 size: 15 residues. CDR3 protein: CASSVRQGMNTEAFF. The CDR3 DNA is TGTGCCAGCAGTGTAAGACAGGGTATGAACACTGAAGCTTTCTTT.

The chain links TRBV9 to TRBJ2-7; 7 bases match TRBD2. V was pared by 0 bases and J by 3 bases, with 6 bases of the junction left unmatched. The CDR3 covers 15 residues. Germline-derived CDR1 and CDR2 are SGDLS and YYNGEE. The CDR3 DNA is TGTGCCAGCAGCGTAGGGCCTAGCGGCGACTACGAGCAGTACTTC. Its translation is CASSVGPSGDYEQYF.